Listed here are 6 T cell receptor beta chains from one sample, sequenced in a study of blood T cell repertoires in COVID-19. The protocol was immunoSEQ multiplex PCR, while the TCRdb copy is restricted to in-frame clones and leaves out a portion. The sample consists of roughly 250,000 clones, roughly 88% of them appearing once. The sequencing input was peripheral blood. These receptors all come from a human donor with COVID-19, enrolled during active disease. The donor label of this sample is uncertain.

A single count supports this clone. The gene calls are TRBV19 and TRBJ1-1, with a weak D call TRBD1 (5 bases). The germline V gene encodes CDR1 LNHDA and CDR2 SQIVND (reference sequence). The CDR3 runs 13 residues. The V and J ends lost 1 base and 7 bases respectively, with 10 bases between them. CDR3 bases: TGTGCCAGTAGTATAGGACAGTATGGTGAAGCTTTCTTT. Translated, it gives CASSIGQYGEAFF.

V usage is TRBV24-1 and J usage is TRBJ2-3, with 10 bases lining up with TRBD2. The CDR3 is 16 residues long. Trimming at V came to 3 bases and at J to 1 base, leaving 3 bases not matched to a gene. Germline V gene sequence: CDR1 KGHDR, CDR2 SFDVKD. The CDR3 DNA is TGTGCCACCAGTGATGCTAGCGGGAGTGGCACAGATACGCAGTATTTT. It translates to CATSDASGSGTDTQYF.

The chain is built from TRBV7-3 and TRBJ2-1; TRBD2 matches 12 bases. Germline CDR1 is SGHTA and CDR2 is FQGTGA. CDR3 length equals 17 residues. V was clipped by 1 base and J by 5 bases; unmatched bases: 6. The DNA for the CDR3 is TGTGCCAGCAGCTTAAACCCCGGACTAGCGGGACACAATGAGCAGTTCTTC. Its translation is CASSLNPGLAGHNEQFF.

This chain uses TRBV19 with TRBJ1-4, with 8 bases aligning to TRBD1. Germline CDR1 LNHDA, CDR2 SQIVND (reference sequence). The CDR3 loop spans 13 amino acids. Germline trimming cut 10 bases from V and 4 bases from J; bases unmatched to any gene: 5. In DNA, the CDR3 is TGTGCCACCTCCGGACAGGGTAATGAAAAACTGTTTTTT. This encodes CATSGQGNEKLFF.

The chain has TRBV30 and TRBJ2-7; D is perhaps TRBD2 (5 bases). Trimming cost V 2 bases and J 3 bases, with 17 bases left between them. Germline CDR1 is GTSNPN and CDR2 is SVGIG (reference sequence). The CDR3 extends over 15 amino acids. CDR3 DNA sequence: TGTGCCTGGAGTTCTTACGGACGGGCGGGCTACGAGCAGTACTTC. It codes for CAWSSYGRAGYEQYF.

V is TRBV10-1 and J is TRBJ2-7; D is perhaps TRBD1 (6 bases). The V end was cut by 8 bases, the J end by 0 bases, with 14 bases between. CDR1 WNHNN and CDR2 SYGVQD come from the germline V gene (reference sequence). The length of the CDR3 is 14 residues. CDR3 DNA: TGCGCCAGCCGCGATCCGGGACACTCCTACGAGCAGTACTTC. This sequence encodes CASRDPGHSYEQYF.